The clone carrying this T cell receptor (beta chain) was seen repeatedly, ten times or more. The antigen is undetermined. The SP2 primer and nested alpha and beta constant region primers amplified ligated cDNA in four rounds. Blood and skin TCR RNA was reverse transcribed with alpha and beta constant primers. From the 5' RACE reads, TCRdb called clonotypes with MiXCR, one entry per CDR3 protein. Of roughly 30,000 distinct CDR3 sequences listed, roughly 17% are singletons. The data originate from a study of naive and memory T cell subsets. Study-level findings and limits: TCR transcript changes with activation or differentiation may affect this RNA method.

A UMI-containing oligonucleotide was joined by 3' ligation to the TCR cDNA template. Whole-blood samples were 2 to 3 ml of peripheral blood from healthy adult volunteers. Input was roughly 1 to 1,100 ng of DNase-treated total RNA without cell sorting. The clonotype comes from a female donor in good health.

CDR3 protein: CASSSTGSNGYTF. The CDR3, as DNA: TGCGCCAGCAGCTCGACAGGGTCGAATGGCTACACCTTC. The rearrangement links TRBV5-1 to TRBJ1-2; TRBD1 aligns across 7 bases. Unmatched junction bases numbered 5, after V lost 3 bases and J lost 6 bases. The CDR3 is made up of 13 amino acids. CDR1 is SGHRS, CDR2 YFSETQ, per germline.